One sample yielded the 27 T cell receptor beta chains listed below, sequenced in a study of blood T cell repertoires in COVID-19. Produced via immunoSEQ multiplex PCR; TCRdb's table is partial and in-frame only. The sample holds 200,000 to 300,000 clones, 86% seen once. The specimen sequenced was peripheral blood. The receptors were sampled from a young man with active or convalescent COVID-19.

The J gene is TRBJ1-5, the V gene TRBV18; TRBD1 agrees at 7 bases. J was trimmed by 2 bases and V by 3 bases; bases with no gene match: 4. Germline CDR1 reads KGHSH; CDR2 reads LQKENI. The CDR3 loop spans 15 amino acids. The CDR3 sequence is CASSPPGQGNQPQHF. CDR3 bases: TGTGCCAGCTCACCGCCAGGACAGGGCAATCAGCCCCAGCATTTT. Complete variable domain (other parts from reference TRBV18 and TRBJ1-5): NAGVMQNPRHLVRRRGQEARLRCSPMKGHSHVYWYRQLPEEGLKFMVYLQKENIIDESGMPKERFSAEFPKEGPSILRIQQVVRGDSAAYFCASSPPGQGNQPQHFGDGTRLSIL.

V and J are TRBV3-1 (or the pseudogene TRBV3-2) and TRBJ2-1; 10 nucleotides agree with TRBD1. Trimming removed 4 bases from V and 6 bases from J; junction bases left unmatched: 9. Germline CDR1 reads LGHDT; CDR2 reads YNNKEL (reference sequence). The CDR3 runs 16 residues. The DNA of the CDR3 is TGTGCCAGCAGCCTCACCGGGACAGGGGTGGTCAATGAGCAGTTCTTC. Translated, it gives CASSLTGTGVVNEQFF.

CDR3 sequence: CASSVLADNEQYF. CDR3 nucleotide sequence: TGCGCCAGCAGTGTGCTAGCGGATAACGAGCAGTACTTC. The rearrangement links TRBV4-1 to TRBJ2-7, with 7 bases that match TRBD2. The CDR3 has 13 amino acids. The germline V gene encodes CDR1 MGHRA and CDR2 YSYEKL. V was clipped by 6 bases and J by 5 bases; unmatched bases: 7.

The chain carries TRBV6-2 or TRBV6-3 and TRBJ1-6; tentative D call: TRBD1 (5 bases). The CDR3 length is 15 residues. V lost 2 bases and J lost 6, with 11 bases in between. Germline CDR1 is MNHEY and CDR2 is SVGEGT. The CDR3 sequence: CASSYRGDSNSPLHF. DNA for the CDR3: TGTGCCAGCAGTTACCGGGGGGACTCTAATTCACCCCTCCACTTT.

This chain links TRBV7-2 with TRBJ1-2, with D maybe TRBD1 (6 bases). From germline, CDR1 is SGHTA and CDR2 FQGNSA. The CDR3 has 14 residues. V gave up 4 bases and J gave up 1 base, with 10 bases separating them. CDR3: CASSSSQGNYGYTF. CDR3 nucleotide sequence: TGTGCCAGCAGCTCTTCACAGGGTAACTATGGCTACACCTTC.

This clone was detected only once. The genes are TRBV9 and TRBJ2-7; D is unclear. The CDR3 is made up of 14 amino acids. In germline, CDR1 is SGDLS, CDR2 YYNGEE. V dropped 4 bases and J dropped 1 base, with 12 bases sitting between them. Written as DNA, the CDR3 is TGTGCCAGCAGCACCCTAGGAGAGTCCTACGAGCAGTACTTC. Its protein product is CASSTLGESYEQYF.

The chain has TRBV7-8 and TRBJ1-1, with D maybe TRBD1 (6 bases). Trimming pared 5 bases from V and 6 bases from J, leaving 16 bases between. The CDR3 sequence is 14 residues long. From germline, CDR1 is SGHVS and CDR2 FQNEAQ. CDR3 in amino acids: CASSENRVLAEAFF. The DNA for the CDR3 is TGTGCCAGCAGCGAAAACAGGGTTCTGGCTGAAGCTTTCTTT.

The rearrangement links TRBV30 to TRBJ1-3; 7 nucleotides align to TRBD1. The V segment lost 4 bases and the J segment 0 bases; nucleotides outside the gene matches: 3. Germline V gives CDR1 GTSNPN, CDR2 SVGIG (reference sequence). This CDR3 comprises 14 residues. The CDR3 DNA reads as TGTGCCTGGACGGGACAGCCCTCTGGAAACACCATATATTTT. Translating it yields CAWTGQPSGNTIYF.

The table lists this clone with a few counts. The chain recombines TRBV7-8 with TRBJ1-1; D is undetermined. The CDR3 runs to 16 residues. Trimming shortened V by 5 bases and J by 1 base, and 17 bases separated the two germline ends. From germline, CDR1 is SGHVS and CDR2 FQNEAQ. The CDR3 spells CASSPSRLQPNTEAFF. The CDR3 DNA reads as TGTGCCAGCAGCCCATCCCGCTTACAGCCGAACACTGAAGCTTTCTTT.

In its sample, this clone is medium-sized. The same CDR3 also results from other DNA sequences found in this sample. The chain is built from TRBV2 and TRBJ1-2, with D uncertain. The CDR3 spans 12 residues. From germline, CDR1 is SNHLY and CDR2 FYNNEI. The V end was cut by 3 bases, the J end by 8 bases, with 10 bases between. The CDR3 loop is CASSESGYGYTF. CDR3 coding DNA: TGTGCCAGCAGTGAGTCGGGGTACGGCTACACCTTC.

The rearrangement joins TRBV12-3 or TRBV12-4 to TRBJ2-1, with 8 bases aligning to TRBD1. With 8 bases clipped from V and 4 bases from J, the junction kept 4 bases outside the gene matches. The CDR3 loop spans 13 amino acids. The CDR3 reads CASQGQAYNEQFF. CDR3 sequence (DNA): TGTGCCAGCCAGGGACAGGCATACAATGAGCAGTTCTTC.

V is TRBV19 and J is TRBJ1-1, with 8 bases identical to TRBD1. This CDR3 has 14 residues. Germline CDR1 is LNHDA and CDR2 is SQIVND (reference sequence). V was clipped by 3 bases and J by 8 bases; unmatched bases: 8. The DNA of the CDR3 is TGTGCCAGTAGTATCCTACTCGGGACAGGAGAAGCTTTCTTT. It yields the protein CASSILLGTGEAFF.

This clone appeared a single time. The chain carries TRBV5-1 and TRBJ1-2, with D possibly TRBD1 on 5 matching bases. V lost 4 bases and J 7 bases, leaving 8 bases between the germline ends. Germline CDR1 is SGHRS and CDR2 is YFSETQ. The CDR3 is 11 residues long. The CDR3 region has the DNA TGCGCCAGCAGCCTAGGGGCTGGCTACACCTTC. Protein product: CASSLGAGYTF.

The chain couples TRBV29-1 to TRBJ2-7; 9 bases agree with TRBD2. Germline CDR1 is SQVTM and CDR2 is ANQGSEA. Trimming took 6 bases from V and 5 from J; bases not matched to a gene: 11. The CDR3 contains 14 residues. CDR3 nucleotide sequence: TGCAGCGTAGAGGGACTAGCTGGTGGTGACGAGCAGTACTTC. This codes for CSVEGLAGGDEQYF.

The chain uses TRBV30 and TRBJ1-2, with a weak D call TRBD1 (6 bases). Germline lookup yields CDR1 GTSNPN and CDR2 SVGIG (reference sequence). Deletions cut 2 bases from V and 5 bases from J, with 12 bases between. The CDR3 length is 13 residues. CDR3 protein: CAWSRDTLYGYTF. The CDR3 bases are TGTGCCTGGAGTAGGGACACCCTATATGGCTACACCTTC. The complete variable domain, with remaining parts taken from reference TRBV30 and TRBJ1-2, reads SQTIHQWPATLVQPVGSPLSLECTVEGTSNPNLYWYRQAAGRGLQLLFYSVGIGQISSEVPQNLSASRPQDRQFILSSKKLLLSDSGFYLCAWSRDTLYGYTFGSGTRLTVV.

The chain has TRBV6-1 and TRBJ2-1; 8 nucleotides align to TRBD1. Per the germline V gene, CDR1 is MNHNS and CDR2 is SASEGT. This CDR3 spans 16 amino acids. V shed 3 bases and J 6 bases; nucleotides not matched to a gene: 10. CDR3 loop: CASSDIRGRVLNEQFF. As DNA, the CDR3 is TGTGCCAGCAGTGATATCAGGGGGCGCGTCCTCAATGAGCAGTTCTTC.

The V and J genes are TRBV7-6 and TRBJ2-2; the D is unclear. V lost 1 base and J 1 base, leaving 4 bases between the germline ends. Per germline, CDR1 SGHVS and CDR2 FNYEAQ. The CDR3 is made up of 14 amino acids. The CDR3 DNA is TGTGCCAGCAGCTTAGATCGGAACACCGGGGAGCTGTTTTTT. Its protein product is CASSLDRNTGELFF.

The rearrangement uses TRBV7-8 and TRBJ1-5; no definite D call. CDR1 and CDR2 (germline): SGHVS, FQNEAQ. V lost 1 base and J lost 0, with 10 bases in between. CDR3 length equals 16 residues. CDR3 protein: CASSLEVWASNQPQHF. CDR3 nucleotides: TGTGCCAGCAGCTTAGAGGTGTGGGCTAGCAATCAGCCCCAGCATTTT.

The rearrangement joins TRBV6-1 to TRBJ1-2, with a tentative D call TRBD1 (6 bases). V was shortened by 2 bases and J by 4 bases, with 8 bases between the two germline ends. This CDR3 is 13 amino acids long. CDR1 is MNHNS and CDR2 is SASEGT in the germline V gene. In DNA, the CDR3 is TGTGCCAGCAGTGAATTACAGGGCTATGGCTACACCTTC. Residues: CASSELQGYGYTF.

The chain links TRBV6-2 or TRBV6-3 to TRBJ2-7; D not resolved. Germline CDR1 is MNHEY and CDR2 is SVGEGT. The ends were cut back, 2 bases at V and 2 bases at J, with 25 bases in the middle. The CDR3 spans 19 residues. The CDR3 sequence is CASSYGFAQQLRSTYEQYF. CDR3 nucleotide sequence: TGTGCCAGCAGTTACGGTTTCGCCCAGCAACTAAGATCTACCTACGAGCAGTACTTC.

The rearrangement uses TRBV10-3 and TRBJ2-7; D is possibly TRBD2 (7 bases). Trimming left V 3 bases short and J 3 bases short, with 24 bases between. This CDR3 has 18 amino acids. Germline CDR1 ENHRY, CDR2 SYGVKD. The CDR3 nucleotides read TGTGCCATCAGTGATTATAGGACCCAAGGGGGGGGAAACTACGAGCAGTACTTC. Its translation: CAISDYRTQGGGNYEQYF.

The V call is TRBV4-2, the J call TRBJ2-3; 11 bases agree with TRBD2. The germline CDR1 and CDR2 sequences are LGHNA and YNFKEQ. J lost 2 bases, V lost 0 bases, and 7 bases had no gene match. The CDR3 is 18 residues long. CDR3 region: CASSQERSGGAFTDTQYF. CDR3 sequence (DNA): TGTGCCAGCAGCCAAGAGCGTAGCGGGGGGGCTTTCACAGATACGCAGTATTTT.

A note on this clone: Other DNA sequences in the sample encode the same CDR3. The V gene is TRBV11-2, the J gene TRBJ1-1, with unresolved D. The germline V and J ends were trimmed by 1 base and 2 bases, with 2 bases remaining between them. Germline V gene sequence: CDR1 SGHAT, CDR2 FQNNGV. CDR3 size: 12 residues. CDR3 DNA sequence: TGTGCCAGCAGCTTAGCAAACACTGAAGCTTTCTTT. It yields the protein CASSLANTEAFF.

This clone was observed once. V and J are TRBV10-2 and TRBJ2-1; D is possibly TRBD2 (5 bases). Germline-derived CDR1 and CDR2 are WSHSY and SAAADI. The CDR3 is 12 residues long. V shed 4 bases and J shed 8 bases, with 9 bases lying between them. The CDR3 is CASSGGGDEQFF. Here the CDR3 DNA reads TGCGCCAGCAGTGGAGGAGGCGATGAGCAGTTCTTC.

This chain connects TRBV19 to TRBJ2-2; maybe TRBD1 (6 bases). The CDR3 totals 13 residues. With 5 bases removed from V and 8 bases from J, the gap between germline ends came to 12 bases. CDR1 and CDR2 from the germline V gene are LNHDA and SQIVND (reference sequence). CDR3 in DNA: TGTGCCAGTAGTCTCAGGACAGCAGGGGAGCTGTTTTTT. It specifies CASSLRTAGELFF. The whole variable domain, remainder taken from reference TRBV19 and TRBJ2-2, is DGGITQSPKYLFRKEGQNVTLSCEQNLNHDAMYWYRQDPGQGLRLIYYSQIVNDFQKGDIAEGYSVSREKKESFPLTVTSAQKNPTAFYLCASSLRTAGELFFGEGSRLTVL.

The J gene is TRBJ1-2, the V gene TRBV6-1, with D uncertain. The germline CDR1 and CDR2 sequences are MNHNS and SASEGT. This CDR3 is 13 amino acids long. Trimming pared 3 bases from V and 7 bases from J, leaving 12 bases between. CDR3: CASSESGSPGYTF. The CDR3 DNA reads TGTGCCAGCAGTGAGTCGGGGTCCCCTGGCTACACCTTC.

CDR3 nucleotides: TGTGCCAGCTCACCACCTGACAACTACGAGCAGTACTTC. Amino acids: CASSPPDNYEQYF. J is TRBJ2-7 and V is TRBV18; no definite D call. CDR3 size: 13 residues. The germline V and J ends were trimmed by 0 bases and 3 bases, with 6 bases remaining between them. CDR1 KGHSH and CDR2 LQKENI come from the germline V gene.